This is a list of T cell receptor beta chains from one sample in a study of early T cells in non-severe SARS-CoV-2 infection. TCRdb ran MiXCR on the 5' RACE reads and lists one entry per CDR3 protein. The repertoire consists of about 83,000 distinct CDR3 sequences, with roughly 13% occurring once and the leading ten covering 1.2% to 1.5%. Sequenced input: whole blood. The receptor source for this set is an adult who was a healthcare worker with PCR-confirmed SARS-CoV-2 infection or an uninfected control (not recorded which). Each CDR3 is given with its conserved first and last residue. A D gene is named only where the DNA matches it firmly. Clone size is not always given. Where it is, it says once, few, many or a class for expanded clones.

clone_size: many
v_call: TRBV11-2
j_call: TRBJ2-7
d_call: -
cdr3_nt: TGTGCCAGCAGCCTTACTAGGAACGAGCAGTACTTC
cdr3_aa: CASSLTRNEQYF

clone_size: -
v_call: TRBV7-6
j_call: TRBJ2-5
d_call: -
cdr3_nt: TGTGCCAGCAGCCACCCACGCCAAGAGACCCAGTACTTC
cdr3_aa: CASSHPRQETQYF

clone_size: many
v_call: TRBV7-9
j_call: TRBJ2-1
d_call: -
cdr3_nt: TGTGCCAGCAGCCCCAAGGGGGAGGATGAGCAGTTCTTC
cdr3_aa: CASSPKGEDEQFF

clone_size: few
v_call: TRBV14
j_call: TRBJ2-5
d_call: TRBD2
cdr3_nt: TGTGCCAGCAGCTTCATAGCGGGGGGCCAGGAGACCCAGTACTTC
cdr3_aa: CASSFIAGGQETQYF

clone_size: few
v_call: TRBV27
j_call: TRBJ1-5
d_call: -
cdr3_nt: TGTGCCAGCAGTTTACGCCGAGGAGGGAGCAATCAGCCCCAGCATTTT
cdr3_aa: CASSLRRGGSNQPQHF

clone_size: once
v_call: TRBV11-3
j_call: TRBJ2-3
d_call: -
cdr3_nt: TGTGCCAGCAGCTCCCGACTACCCGAATGCACAGATACGCAGTATTTT
cdr3_aa: CASSSRLPECTDTQYF

clone_size: -
v_call: TRBV7-6
j_call: TRBJ2-1
d_call: -
cdr3_nt: TGTGCCAGCAGCTTAGCCGACCCAAGAGGGCCATACAATGAGCAGTTCTTC
cdr3_aa: CASSLADPRGPYNEQFF

clone_size: -
v_call: TRBV6-1
j_call: TRBJ2-2
d_call: -
cdr3_nt: TGTGCCAGCAGTGTAATCGGGGAGCTGTTTTTT
cdr3_aa: CASSVIGELFF

clone_size: -
v_call: TRBV20-1
j_call: TRBJ1-6
d_call: -
cdr3_nt: TGCAGTGCTAGAGCCCGGGAGGCCTATAATTCACCCCTCCACTTT
cdr3_aa: CSARAREAYNSPLHF

clone_size: many
v_call: TRBV9
j_call: TRBJ2-7
d_call: TRBD1
cdr3_nt: TGTGCCAGCAGCTCGGGGACAGGGGGCTACGAGCAGTACTTC
cdr3_aa: CASSSGTGGYEQYF

clone_size: -
v_call: TRBV2
j_call: TRBJ2-3
d_call: TRBD2
cdr3_nt: TGTGCCACATCGCGGGGGGCCGGCACAGATACGCAGTATTTT
cdr3_aa: CATSRGAGTDTQYF

clone_size: -
v_call: TRBV20-1
j_call: TRBJ2-3
d_call: -
cdr3_nt: TGCAGTGCTAGTTATGGGTCAGATACGCAGTATTTT
cdr3_aa: CSASYGSDTQYF

clone_size: many
v_call: TRBV4-3
j_call: TRBJ2-1
d_call: TRBD2
cdr3_nt: TGCGCCAGCAGCCAAGATCGACTAGCGGGGGACTCCCTTTCTTCGTACAATGAGCAGTTCTTC
cdr3_aa: CASSQDRLAGDSLSSYNEQFF

clone_size: few
v_call: TRBV20-1
j_call: TRBJ2-7
d_call: TRBD2
cdr3_nt: TGCAGTGCTAGAACTAGCGGCTCCTACGAGCAGTACTTC
cdr3_aa: CSARTSGSYEQYF

clone_size: many
v_call: TRBV3-1
j_call: TRBJ1-1
d_call: -
cdr3_nt: TGTGCCAGCAGCCAAGGTGCAGGGAGTAGGACGAACACTGAAGCTTTCTTT
cdr3_aa: CASSQGAGSRTNTEAFF

clone_size: many
v_call: TRBV14
j_call: TRBJ2-4
d_call: TRBD1
cdr3_nt: TGTGCCAGCAGCCAGGGACCGGGACAGGGTCAAGCCAAAAACATTCAGTACTTC
cdr3_aa: CASSQGPGQGQAKNIQYF